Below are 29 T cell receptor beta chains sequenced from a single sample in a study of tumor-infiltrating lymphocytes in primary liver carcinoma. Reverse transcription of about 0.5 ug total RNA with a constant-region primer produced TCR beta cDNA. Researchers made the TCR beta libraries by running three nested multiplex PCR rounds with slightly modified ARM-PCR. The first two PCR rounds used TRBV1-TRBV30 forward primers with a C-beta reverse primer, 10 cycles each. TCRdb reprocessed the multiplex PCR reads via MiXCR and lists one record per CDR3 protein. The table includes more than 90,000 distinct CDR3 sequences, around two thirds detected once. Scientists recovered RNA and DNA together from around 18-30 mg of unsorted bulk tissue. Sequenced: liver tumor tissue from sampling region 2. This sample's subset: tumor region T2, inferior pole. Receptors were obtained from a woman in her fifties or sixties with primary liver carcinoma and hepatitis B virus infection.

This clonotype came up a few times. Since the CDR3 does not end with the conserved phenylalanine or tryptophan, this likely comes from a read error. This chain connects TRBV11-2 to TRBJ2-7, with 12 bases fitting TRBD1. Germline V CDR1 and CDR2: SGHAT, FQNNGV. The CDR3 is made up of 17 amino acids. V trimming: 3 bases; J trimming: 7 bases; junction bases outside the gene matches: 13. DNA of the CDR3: TGTGCCAGCAGCTTCCAACCGGGACAGGGGGCGCGATATGAGCAGTACCTC. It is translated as CASSFQPGQGARYEQYL.

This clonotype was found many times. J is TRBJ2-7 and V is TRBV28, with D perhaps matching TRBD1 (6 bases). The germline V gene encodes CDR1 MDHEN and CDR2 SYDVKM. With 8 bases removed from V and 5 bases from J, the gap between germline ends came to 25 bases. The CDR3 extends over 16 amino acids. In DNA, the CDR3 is TGTGCCAGCCAGCGGCAGGGGAATTTTGTGTTGGACGAGCAGTACTTC. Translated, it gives CASQRQGNFVLDEQYF.

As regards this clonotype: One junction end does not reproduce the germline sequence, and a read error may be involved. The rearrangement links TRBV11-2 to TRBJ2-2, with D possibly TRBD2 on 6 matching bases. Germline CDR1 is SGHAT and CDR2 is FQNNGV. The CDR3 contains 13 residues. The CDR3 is CASSLDGTGQLFF. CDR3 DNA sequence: TGTGCAAGCAGCTTAGATGGGACTGGGCAGCTGTTTTTT.

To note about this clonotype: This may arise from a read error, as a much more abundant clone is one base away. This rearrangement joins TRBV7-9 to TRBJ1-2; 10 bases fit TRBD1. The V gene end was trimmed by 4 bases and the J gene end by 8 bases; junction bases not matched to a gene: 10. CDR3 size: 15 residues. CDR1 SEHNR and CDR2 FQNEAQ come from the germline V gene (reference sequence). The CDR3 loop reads CASSWGQGSKQGYTF. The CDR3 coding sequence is TGTGCCAGCAGCTGGGGACAGGGGTCAAAACAAGGCTACACCTTC.

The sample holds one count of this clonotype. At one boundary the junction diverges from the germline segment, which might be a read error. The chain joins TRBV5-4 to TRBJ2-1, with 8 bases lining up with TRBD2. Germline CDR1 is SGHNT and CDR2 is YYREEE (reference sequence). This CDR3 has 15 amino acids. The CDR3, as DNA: TGTGCCAGCAGCCCCCCGGGGGGGACTGGCGATGAGCACTTCTTC. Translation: CASSPPGGTGDEHFF.

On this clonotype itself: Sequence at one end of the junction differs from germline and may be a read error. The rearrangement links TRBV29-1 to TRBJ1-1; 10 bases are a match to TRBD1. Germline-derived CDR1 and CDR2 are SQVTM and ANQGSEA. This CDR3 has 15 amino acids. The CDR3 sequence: CSVAGTGVGNTETFF. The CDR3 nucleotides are TGCAGCGTGGCCGGGACAGGGGTGGGGAACACTGAAACTTTCTTC.

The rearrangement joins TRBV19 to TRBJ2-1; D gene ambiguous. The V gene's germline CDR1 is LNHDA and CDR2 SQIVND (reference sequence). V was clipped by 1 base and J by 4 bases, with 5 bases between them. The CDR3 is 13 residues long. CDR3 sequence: CASSIARYNEQFF. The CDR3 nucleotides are TGTGCCAGTAGTATAGCTAGATACAATGAGCAGTTCTTC.

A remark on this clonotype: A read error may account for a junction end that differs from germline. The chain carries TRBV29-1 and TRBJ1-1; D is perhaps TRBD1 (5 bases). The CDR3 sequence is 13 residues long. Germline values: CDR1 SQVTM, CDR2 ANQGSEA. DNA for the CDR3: TGCAGCGTTCCTAAGGCAGGGCGTACTGAAGCTATCTTT. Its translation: CSVPKAGRTEAIF.

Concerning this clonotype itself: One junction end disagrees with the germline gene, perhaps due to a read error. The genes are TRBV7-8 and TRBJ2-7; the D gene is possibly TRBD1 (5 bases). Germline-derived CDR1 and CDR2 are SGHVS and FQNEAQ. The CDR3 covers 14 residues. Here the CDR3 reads CACSLRWGFYEQYF. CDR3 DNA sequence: TGTGCCTGCAGCTTAAGGTGGGGCTTCTACGAGCAGTACTTC.

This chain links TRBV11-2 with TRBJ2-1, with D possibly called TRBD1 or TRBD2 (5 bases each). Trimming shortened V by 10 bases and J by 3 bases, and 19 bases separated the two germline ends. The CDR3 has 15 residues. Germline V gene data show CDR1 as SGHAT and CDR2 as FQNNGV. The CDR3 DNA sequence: TGTGCCAACAGAGCCGGGACGGTGTACTACAATGAGCAGTTCTTC. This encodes CANRAGTVYYNEQFF.

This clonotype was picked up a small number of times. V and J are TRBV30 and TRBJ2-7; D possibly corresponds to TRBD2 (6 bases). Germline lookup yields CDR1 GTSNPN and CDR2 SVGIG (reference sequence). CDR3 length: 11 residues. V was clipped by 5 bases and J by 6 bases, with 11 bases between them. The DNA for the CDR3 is TGTGCCTGGGGAGTCGGGGGCGAGCAGTACTTC. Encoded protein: CAWGVGGEQYF.

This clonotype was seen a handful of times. CDR3 sequence: CSASSGANYGYTF. CDR3 sequence (DNA): TGCAGTGCTAGTTCAGGGGCGAACTATGGCTACACCTTC. The chain joins TRBV20-1 to TRBJ1-2; D perhaps matches TRBD1 (6 bases). V lost 3 bases to trimming and J lost 2 bases, with 10 bases between them. The CDR3 runs to 13 residues. Germline V gene data show CDR1 as DFQATT and CDR2 as SNEGSKA (reference sequence).

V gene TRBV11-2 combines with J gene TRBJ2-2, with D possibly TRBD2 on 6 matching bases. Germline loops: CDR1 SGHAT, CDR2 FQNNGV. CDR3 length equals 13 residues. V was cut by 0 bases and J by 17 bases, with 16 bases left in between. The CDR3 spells CASSLDSTGEVFF. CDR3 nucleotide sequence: TGTGCCAGCAGCTTAGATAGTACTGGGGAGGTTTTTTTT.

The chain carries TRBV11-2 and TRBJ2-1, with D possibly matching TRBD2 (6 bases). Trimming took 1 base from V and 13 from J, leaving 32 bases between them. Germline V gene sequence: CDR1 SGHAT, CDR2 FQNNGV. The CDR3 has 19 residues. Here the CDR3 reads CASSLAGEGGRRWSVGQFF. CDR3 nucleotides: TGTGCCAGCAGCTTAGCCGGAGAGGGAGGCCGGCGGTGGTCGGTCGGTCAGTTCTTC.

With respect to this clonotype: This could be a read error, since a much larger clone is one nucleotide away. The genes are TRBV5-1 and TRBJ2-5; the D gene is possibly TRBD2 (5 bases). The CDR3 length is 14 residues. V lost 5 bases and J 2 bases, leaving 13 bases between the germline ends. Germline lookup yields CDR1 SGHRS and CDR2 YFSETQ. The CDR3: CASRSGKLQETQYF. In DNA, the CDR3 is TGCGCCAGCAGGTCGGGAAAGCTACAAGAGACCCAGTACTTC.

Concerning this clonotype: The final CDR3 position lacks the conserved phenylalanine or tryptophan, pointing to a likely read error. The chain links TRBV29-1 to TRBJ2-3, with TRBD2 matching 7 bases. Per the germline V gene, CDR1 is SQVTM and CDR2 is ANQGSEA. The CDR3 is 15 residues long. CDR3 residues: CSGENQRGSTDTQYL. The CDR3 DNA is TGCAGCGGTGAAAACCAGCGGGGCTCCACAGATACGCAGTATCTT.

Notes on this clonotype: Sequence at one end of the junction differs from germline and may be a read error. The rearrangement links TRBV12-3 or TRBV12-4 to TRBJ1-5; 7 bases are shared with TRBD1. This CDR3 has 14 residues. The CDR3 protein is CASKPDRENQPQHF. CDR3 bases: TGTGCCAGCAAGCCTGACAGGGAGAATCAGCCCCAGCACTTT.

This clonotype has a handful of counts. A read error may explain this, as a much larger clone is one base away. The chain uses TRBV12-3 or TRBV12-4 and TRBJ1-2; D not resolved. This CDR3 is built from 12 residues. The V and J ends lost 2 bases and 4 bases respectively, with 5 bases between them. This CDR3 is CASSLSPYGYTF. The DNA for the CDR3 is TGTGCCAGCAGTTTAAGTCCCTATGGCTACACCTTC.

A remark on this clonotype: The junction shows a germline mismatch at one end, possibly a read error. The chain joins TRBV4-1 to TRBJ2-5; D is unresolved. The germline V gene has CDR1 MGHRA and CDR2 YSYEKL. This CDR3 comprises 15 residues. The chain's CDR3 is CAGSQDPAGQETRYF. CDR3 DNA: TGCGCCGGCAGCCAAGACCCAGCAGGCCAAGAGACCCGGTACTTC.

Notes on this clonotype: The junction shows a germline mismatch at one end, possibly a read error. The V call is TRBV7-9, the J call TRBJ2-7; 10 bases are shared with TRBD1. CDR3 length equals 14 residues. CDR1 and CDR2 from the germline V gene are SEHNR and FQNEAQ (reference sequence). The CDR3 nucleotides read TGTGTCAGCAGCTTAGGACAGGGGGCCTACGAGCAGTACTTC. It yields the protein CVSSLGQGAYEQYF.

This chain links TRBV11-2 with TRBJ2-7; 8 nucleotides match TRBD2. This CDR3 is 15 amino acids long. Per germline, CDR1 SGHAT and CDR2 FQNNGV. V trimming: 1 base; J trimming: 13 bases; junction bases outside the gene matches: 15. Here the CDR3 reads CASSLGAGGDYEFYF. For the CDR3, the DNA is TGTGCCAGCAGCTTAGGTGCGGGAGGTGACTACGAGTTCTACTTC.

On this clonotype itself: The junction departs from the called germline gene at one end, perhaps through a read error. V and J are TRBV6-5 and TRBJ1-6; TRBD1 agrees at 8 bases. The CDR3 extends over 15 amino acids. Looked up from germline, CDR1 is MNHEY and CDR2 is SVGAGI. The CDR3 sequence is CTSSLTRTGNSRLHF. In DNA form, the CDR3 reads TGTACCAGCAGTCTTACCCGGACAGGGAATTCACGCCTCCACTTT.

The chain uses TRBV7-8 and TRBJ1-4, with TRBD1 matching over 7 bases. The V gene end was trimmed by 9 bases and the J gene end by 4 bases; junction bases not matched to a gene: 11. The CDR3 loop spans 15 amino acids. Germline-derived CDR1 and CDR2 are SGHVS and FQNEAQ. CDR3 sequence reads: CASGSRDRRNEKLFF. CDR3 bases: TGTGCCAGTGGCAGCCGGGACAGACGTAATGAAAAACTGTTTTTT.

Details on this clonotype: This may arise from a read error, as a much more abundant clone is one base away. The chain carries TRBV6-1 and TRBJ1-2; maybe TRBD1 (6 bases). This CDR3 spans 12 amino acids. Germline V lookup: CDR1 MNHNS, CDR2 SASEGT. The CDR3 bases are TGTGCCAGCGGCCTACAGGGTCAAGGCTACGCCTTC. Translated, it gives CASGLQGQGYAF.

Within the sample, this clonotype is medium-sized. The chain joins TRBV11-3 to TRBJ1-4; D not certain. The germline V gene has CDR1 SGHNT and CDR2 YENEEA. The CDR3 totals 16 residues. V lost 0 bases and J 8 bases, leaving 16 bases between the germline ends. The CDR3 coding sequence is TGTGCCAGCAGCTTAGATCGGGCCACCTCGGCGGAAAAACTGTTTTTT. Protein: CASSLDRATSAEKLFF.

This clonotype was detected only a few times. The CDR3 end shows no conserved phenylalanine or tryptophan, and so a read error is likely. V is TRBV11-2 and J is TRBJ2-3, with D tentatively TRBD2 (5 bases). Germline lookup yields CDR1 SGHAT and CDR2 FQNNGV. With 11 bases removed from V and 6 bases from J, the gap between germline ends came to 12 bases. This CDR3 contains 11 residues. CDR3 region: CAFGDPDTQYL. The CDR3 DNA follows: TGTGCCTTCGGGGATCCGGATACGCAGTATTTA.

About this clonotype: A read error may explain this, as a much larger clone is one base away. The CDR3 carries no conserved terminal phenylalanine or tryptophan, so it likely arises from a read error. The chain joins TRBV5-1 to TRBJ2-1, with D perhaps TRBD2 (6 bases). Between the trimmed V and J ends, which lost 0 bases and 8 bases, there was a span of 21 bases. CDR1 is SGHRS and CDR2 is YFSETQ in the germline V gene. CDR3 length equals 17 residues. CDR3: CASSLESWAGSYDEQFI. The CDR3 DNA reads TGCGCCAGCAGCTTGGAATCGTGGGCGGGATCATACGATGAGCAGTTCATC.

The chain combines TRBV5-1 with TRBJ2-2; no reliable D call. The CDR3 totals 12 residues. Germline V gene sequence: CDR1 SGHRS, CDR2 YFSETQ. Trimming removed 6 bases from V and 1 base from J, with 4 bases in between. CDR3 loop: CASNQNTGELFF. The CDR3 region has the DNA TGCGCCAGCAATCAGAACACCGGGGAGCTGTTTTTT.

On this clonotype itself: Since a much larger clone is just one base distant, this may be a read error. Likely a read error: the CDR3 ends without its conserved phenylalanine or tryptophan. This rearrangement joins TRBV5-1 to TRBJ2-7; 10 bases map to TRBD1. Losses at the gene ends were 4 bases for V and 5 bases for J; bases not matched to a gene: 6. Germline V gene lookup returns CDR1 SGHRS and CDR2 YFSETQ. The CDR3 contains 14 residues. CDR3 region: CASSKGQGDNEQYL. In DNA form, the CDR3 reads TGCGCCAGCAGCAAAGGACAGGGGGATAACGAGCAGTACTTA.